The present TCR beta chain was sequenced within a study of T-cell reconstitution after alpha-beta-depleted transplantation in children. Regarding the study as a whole: About two months after transplant, alpha-beta T cells reportedly came from several hundred expanded graft clones. By one year post-transplant, T-cell counts and diversity largely arose from T cells that were newly produced. Surviving recipient T cells and thymic progenitors produced the high day-60 TCRbeta diversity seen in some patients.

As concerns this clonotype: What it binds is unknown.

Deletions cut 5 bases from V and 0 bases from J, with 13 bases between. The CDR3 is 16 amino acids. Per germline, CDR1 KGHDR and CDR2 SFDVKD. Unique molecular identifiers were built into the TCRbeta library. From the PCR reads, TCRdb called clonotypes with MiXCR, one entry per CDR3 protein. In the table there are about 600,000 distinct CDR3 sequences, 20% to 25% of which are singletons. The origin of this receptor is a boy under two years old who had a stem cell transplant for acute myeloid leukemia, so the T cells may come from the graft donor. The sample here was PBMCs, mostly from graft donor cells, taken 360 days after TCRalphabeta/CD19-depleted stem cell transplant. The chain has TRBV24-1 and TRBJ2-1; D may be TRBD1 (5 bases). CDR3 coding DNA: TGTGCCACCAGTGGCCGACAGAACAGCTCCTACAATGAGCAGTTCTTC. Its translation is CATSGRQNSSYNEQFF.